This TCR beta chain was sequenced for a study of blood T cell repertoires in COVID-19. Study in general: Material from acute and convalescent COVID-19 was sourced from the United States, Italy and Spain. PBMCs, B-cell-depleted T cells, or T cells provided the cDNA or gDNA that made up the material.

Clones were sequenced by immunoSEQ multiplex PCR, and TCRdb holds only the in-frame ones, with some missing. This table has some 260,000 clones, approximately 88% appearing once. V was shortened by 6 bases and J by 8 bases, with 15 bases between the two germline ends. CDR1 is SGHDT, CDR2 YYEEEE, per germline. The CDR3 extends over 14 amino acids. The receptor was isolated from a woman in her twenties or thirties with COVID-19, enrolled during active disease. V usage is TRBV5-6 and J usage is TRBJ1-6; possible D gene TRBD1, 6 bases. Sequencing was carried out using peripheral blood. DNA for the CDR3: TGTGCCAGCACCCAAGGGGGACCCCATTCACCCCTCCACTTT. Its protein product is CASTQGGPHSPLHF.